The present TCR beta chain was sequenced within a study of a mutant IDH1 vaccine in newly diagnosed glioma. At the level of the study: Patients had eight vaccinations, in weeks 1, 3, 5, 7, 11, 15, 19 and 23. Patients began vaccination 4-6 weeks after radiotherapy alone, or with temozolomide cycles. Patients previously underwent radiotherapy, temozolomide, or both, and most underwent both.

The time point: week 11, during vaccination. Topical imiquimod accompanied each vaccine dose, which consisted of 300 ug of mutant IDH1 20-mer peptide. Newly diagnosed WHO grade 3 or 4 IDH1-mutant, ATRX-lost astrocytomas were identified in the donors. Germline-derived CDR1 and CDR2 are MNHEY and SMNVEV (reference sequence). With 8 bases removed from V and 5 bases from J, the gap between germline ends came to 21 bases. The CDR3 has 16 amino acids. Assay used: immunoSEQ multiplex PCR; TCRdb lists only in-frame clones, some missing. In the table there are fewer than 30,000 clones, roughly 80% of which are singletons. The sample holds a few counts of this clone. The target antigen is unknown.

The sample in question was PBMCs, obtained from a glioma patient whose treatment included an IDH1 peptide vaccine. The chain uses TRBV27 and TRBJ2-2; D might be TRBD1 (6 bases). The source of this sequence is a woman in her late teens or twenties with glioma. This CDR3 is CASSEIGTGRTGELFF. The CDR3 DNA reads TGTGCCAGCTCCGAAATCGGTACAGGGCGGACCGGGGAGCTGTTTTTT.